The 21 T cell receptor beta chains below all came from one sample that was sequenced in a study of shared clonotypes between healthy human individuals. Assay: immunoSEQ multiplex PCR; the TCRdb copy retains only in-frame clones and omits some. Here the sample spans around 650,000 clones, 96% being singletons. Naivety among CD8 cells was defined by CD45RO negativity and positive CCR7 selection, thereby excluding terminally differentiated effector memory CD45RA+ cells. The sample consisted of naive CD8+ T cells sorted from blood. The receptors come from a woman in her thirties in good health.

The V gene is TRBV7-8, the J gene TRBJ2-1; D might be TRBD2 (5 bases). V lost 1 base and J lost 10, with 14 bases in between. CDR3 length: 14 residues. Germline CDR1 SGHVS, CDR2 FQNEAQ. The CDR3 bases are TGTGCCAGCAGCTTAGAGCTAGCCCTTTCCGAGCAGTTCTTC. Translation: CASSLELALSEQFF.

This chain connects TRBV7-9 to TRBJ2-7; D unclear. Germline lookup yields CDR1 SEHNR and CDR2 FQNEAQ (reference sequence). Deletions cut 4 bases from V and 3 bases from J, with 19 bases between. The CDR3 is made up of 16 amino acids. Here the CDR3 reads CASSSFPREIVYEQYF. The DNA for the CDR3 is TGTGCCAGCAGCTCGTTCCCCCGAGAAATAGTCTACGAGCAGTACTTC. Complete variable domain (other parts from reference TRBV7-9 and TRBJ2-7): DTGVSQNPRHKITKRGQNVTFRCDPISEHNRLYWYRQTLGQGPEFLTYFQNEAQLEKSRLLSDRFSAERPKGSFSTLEIQRTEQGDSAMYLCASSSFPREIVYEQYFGPGTRLTVT.

This sequence joins TRBV5-6 and TRBJ1-1; D might be TRBD1 (5 bases). Deletions cut 3 bases from V and 10 bases from J, with 19 bases between. The germline V gene encodes CDR1 SGHDT and CDR2 YYEEEE. This CDR3 region has 14 residues. CDR3 protein: CASSSEGSYGGAFF. CDR3 in DNA: TGTGCCAGCAGCTCGGAGGGGTCCTACGGTGGAGCTTTCTTT.

V and J are TRBV7-6 and TRBJ1-5; 9 bases fit TRBD1. Germline CDR1 and CDR2: SGHVS and FNYEAQ. Trimming at V came to 5 bases and at J to 6 bases, leaving 8 bases not matched to a gene. The CDR3 spans 15 residues. Here the CDR3 reads CASSESGQGFQPQHF. The CDR3, as DNA: TGTGCCAGCAGCGAATCCGGACAGGGGTTTCAGCCCCAGCATTTT.

The rearrangement joins TRBV18 to TRBJ2-3; 9 nucleotides align to TRBD1. V gave up 4 bases and J gave up 2 bases; unmatched junction bases: 4. The CDR3 extends over 15 amino acids. Germline CDR1 and CDR2: KGHSH and LQKENI. This chain's CDR3 is CASSLGTGTTDTQYF. The CDR3 bases are TGTGCCAGCTCACTCGGGACAGGGACCACAGATACGCAGTATTTT.

J is TRBJ2-3 and V is TRBV6-1, with D tentatively TRBD2 (5 bases). V lost 10 bases to trimming and J lost 8 bases, with 16 bases between them. In germline, CDR1 is MNHNS, CDR2 SASEGT. The CDR3 covers 12 residues. For the CDR3, the DNA is TGTGCCACCGTTAGAGGGCATATTACGCAGTATTTT. Protein: CATVRGHITQYF.

The chain carries TRBV13 and TRBJ2-7; 7 bases match TRBD2. This CDR3 region has 15 residues. The V segment lost 2 bases and the J segment 4 bases; nucleotides outside the gene matches: 8. Germline CDR1 PRHDT, CDR2 FYEKMQ (reference sequence). The CDR3 region is CASSLRRERVYEQYF. The CDR3 DNA is TGTGCCAGCAGCTTACGGCGGGAGAGAGTATACGAGCAGTACTTC.

V gene TRBV9 combines with J gene TRBJ2-5; D gene unclear. This CDR3 comprises 13 residues. Germline V gene lookup returns CDR1 SGDLS and CDR2 YYNGEE. Trimming took 4 bases from V and 5 from J, leaving 12 bases between them. The DNA of the CDR3 is TGTGCCAGCAGCTACAAGTATGGGGAGACCCAGTACTTC. Translation: CASSYKYGETQYF.

The chain uses TRBV7-9 and TRBJ2-1, with D tentatively TRBD2 (5 bases). The V and J ends lost 5 bases and 1 base respectively, with 15 bases between them. Germline lookup yields CDR1 SEHNR and CDR2 FQNEAQ (reference sequence). The CDR3 spans 16 residues. CDR3 DNA: TGTGCCAGCAGCCCAAAGGAGGTGACGTCCTACAATGAGCAGTTCTTC. It encodes CASSPKEVTSYNEQFF.

The chain uses TRBV9 and TRBJ2-3; D possibly corresponds to TRBD2 (6 bases). The CDR3 runs to 16 residues. Germline CDR1 SGDLS, CDR2 YYNGEE. V was pared by 4 bases and J by 2 bases, with 17 bases between. CDR3 residues: CASSPPSGTLTDTQYF. CDR3 coding DNA: TGTGCCAGCAGCCCACCATCCGGGACTCTCACAGATACGCAGTATTTT.

The CDR3 nucleotides are TGCGCCAGCAGCTTGTCTAGCGGCTACAATGAGCAGTTCTTC. Its translation is CASSLSSGYNEQFF. This chain uses TRBV5-1 with TRBJ2-1, with 7 bases fitting TRBD2. This CDR3 region has 14 residues. Germline CDR1 reads SGHRS; CDR2 reads YFSETQ. With 1 base clipped from V and 3 bases from J, the junction kept 1 base outside the gene matches. Using reference TRBV5-1 and TRBJ2-1 for the parts outside the CDR3, the full variable domain is KAGVTQTPRYLIKTRGQQVTLSCSPISGHRSVSWYQQTPGQGLQFLFEYFSETQRNKGNFPGRFSGRQFSNSRSEMNVSTLELGDSALYLCASSLSSGYNEQFFGPGTRLTVL.

This sequence joins TRBV7-3 and TRBJ2-7; 9 bases match TRBD1. The CDR3 totals 17 residues. Per germline, CDR1 SGHTA and CDR2 FQGTGA. Trimming at V came to 0 bases and at J to 5 bases, leaving 11 bases not matched to a gene. CDR3 sequence (DNA): TGTGCCAGCAGCTTAACTTCGGGGGGACAGGGTTTCGACGAGCAGTACTTC. Translated: CASSLTSGGQGFDEQYF.

The chain recombines TRBV9 with TRBJ2-1, with 7 bases that match TRBD2. CDR3 length: 17 amino acids. From germline, CDR1 is SGDLS and CDR2 YYNGEE. Germline trimming cut 2 bases from V and 0 bases from J; bases unmatched to any gene: 8. As DNA, the CDR3 is TGTGCCAGCAGCGTGGGGACTAAATATAGCTCCTACAATGAGCAGTTCTTC. It yields the protein CASSVGTKYSSYNEQFF.

J is TRBJ2-7 and V is TRBV30; D perhaps matches TRBD2 (6 bases). The CDR3 sequence is 13 residues long. Trimming cost V 3 bases and J 2 bases, with 11 bases left between them. The germline CDR1 and CDR2 sequences are GTSNPN and SVGIG (reference sequence). The CDR3: CAWSTSSPYEQYF. The CDR3, as DNA: TGTGCCTGGAGCACTAGCAGTCCCTACGAGCAGTACTTC.

As DNA, the CDR3 is TGTGCCAGCAGTTACTTTTCCGGGACAGGGGCCTACGAGCAGTACTTC. This codes for CASSYFSGTGAYEQYF. V gene TRBV6-5 combines with J gene TRBJ2-7; 10 bases agree with TRBD1. Germline CDR1 is MNHEY and CDR2 is SVGAGI. V dropped 1 base and J dropped 2; count of bases not matched to a gene: 5. This CDR3 contains 16 residues.

This chain uses TRBV19 with TRBJ2-3; D is possibly TRBD2 (5 bases). CDR1 is LNHDA, CDR2 SQIVND, per germline (reference sequence). Trimming cost V 6 bases and J 2 bases, with 12 bases left between them. The CDR3 length is 14 residues. The CDR3 DNA sequence: TGTGCCAGTAGGGATGGGGAGAACACAGATACGCAGTATTTT. Its translation: CASRDGENTDTQYF.

This chain uses TRBV2 with TRBJ2-7; a weak D match, TRBD1 (6 bases). With 3 bases removed from V and 2 bases from J, the gap between germline ends came to 11 bases. The CDR3 is 14 amino acids. From germline, CDR1 is SNHLY and CDR2 FYNNEI. The CDR3 DNA sequence: TGTGCCAGCAGTGATTCAGGGGTAGCCTACGAGCAGTACTTC. Its protein product is CASSDSGVAYEQYF.

V and J are TRBV5-6 and TRBJ1-1; 8 bases agree with TRBD1. Germline CDR1 reads SGHDT; CDR2 reads YYEEEE. V dropped 0 bases and J dropped 3; count of bases not matched to a gene: 10. The CDR3 length is 17 residues. The CDR3 reads CASSLDYGQGRDTEAFF. The CDR3 nucleotides read TGTGCCAGCAGCTTGGACTATGGACAGGGAAGGGACACTGAAGCTTTCTTT.

The rearrangement joins TRBV11-2 to TRBJ2-1; D gene uncertain. Germline lookup yields CDR1 SGHAT and CDR2 FQNNGV. V was clipped by 5 bases and J by 6 bases, with 23 bases between them. This CDR3 is built from 17 residues. The CDR3 DNA reads as TGTGCCAGCAGCCCACCTCTAGTTAGCCTGGACGGCAATGAGCAGTTCTTC. Protein: CASSPPLVSLDGNEQFF.

The chain uses TRBV7-9 and TRBJ2-3, with 10 bases that match TRBD2. V dropped 5 bases and J dropped 2; count of bases not matched to a gene: 4. The CDR3 length is 15 residues. The V gene's germline CDR1 is SEHNR and CDR2 FQNEAQ (reference sequence). The CDR3 nucleotides are TGTGCCAGCAGCCGTAGCGGGAGGAACACAGATACGCAGTATTTT. Translated, it gives CASSRSGRNTDTQYF.

Only one count was recorded for this clone. This chain joins TRBV7-9 and TRBJ1-4, with a tentative D call TRBD1 (5 bases). The CDR3 has 14 residues. CDR1 and CDR2 (germline): SEHNR, FQNEAQ (reference sequence). Trimming removed 1 base at V and 5 bases at J, with 8 bases between. Here the CDR3 reads CASSLGQLNEKLFF. In DNA form, the CDR3 reads TGTGCCAGCAGCTTAGGACAGTTAAATGAAAAACTGTTTTTT.